This T cell receptor (beta chain) was captured in a study of T cells after somatic rescue of genetic block. With 4 bases removed from V and 6 bases from J, the gap between germline ends came to 7 bases. Germline V CDR1 and CDR2: MNHEY, SVGAGI. The CDR3 has 13 amino acids. Sequenced by immunoSEQ multiplex PCR; TCRdb stores in-frame clones only, minus some. The table lists approximately 58,000 clones, 90% to 97% of them singletons. The sample was peripheral blood mononuclear cells (PBMCs). The TCR sequence derives from a child younger than two. This chain uses TRBV6-5 with TRBJ1-6; D gene ambiguous. The CDR3 DNA sequence: TGTGCCAGCAGTTTCAAGGGTAATTCACCCCTCCACTTT. Translation: CASSFKGNSPLHF.